Shown below are 17 T cell receptor beta chains from a single sample sequenced in a study of blood T cell repertoires in COVID-19. The data were produced by immunoSEQ multiplex PCR, yet TCRdb's version contains in-frame clones alone and is incomplete. This sample has under 350,000 clones, with roughly four fifths found just once. The specimen was peripheral blood. The source of these receptors is a woman aged 50 to 60 who had recovered from COVID-19.

The chain employs TRBV7-2 and TRBJ2-5, with 8 nucleotides matching TRBD1. The V segment lost 1 base and the J segment 5 bases; nucleotides outside the gene matches: 3. Per germline, CDR1 SGHTA and CDR2 FQGNSA. This CDR3 region has 14 residues. CDR3 protein: CASSLGDRRETQYF. The CDR3 nucleotides read TGTGCCAGCAGCTTAGGGGACAGGAGGGAGACCCAGTACTTC.

The CDR3 sequence is CASSSQGQGNTEAFF. Here the CDR3 DNA reads TGTGCCAGCAGCTCACAGGGACAGGGGAACACTGAAGCTTTCTTT. V is TRBV6-2 or TRBV6-3 and J is TRBJ1-1; 9 nucleotides line up with TRBD1. CDR1 is MNHEY, CDR2 SVGEGT, per germline. The CDR3 is 15 residues long. V was clipped by 6 bases and J by 1 base; unmatched bases: 6.

The chain combines TRBV13 with TRBJ1-1; D possibly corresponds to TRBD1 (5 bases). This CDR3 has 14 residues. The germline V gene encodes CDR1 PRHDT and CDR2 FYEKMQ (reference sequence). Trimming took 8 bases from V and 4 from J, leaving 17 bases between them. The CDR3 spells CASSLGRFGTEAFF. CDR3 bases: TGTGCCAGCTCCCTGGGGCGGTTTGGCACTGAAGCTTTCTTT. Full variable domain (remainder filled in from reference TRBV13 and TRBJ1-1): AAGVIQSPRHLIKEKRETATLKCYPIPRHDTVYWYQQGPGQDPQFLISFYEKMQSDKGSIPDRFSAQQFSDYHSELNMSSLELGDSALYFCASSLGRFGTEAFFGQGTRLTVV.

This clone appeared a single time. The J gene is TRBJ1-1, the V gene TRBV19, with a weak D call TRBD1 (6 bases). The CDR3 is 16 residues long. Germline CDR1 LNHDA, CDR2 SQIVND (reference sequence). Trimming removed 6 bases at V and 0 bases at J, with 17 bases between. CDR3 bases: TGTGCCAGTAGAAAGACTCCGGGACACTTGAACACTGAAGCTTTCTTT. Its protein is CASRKTPGHLNTEAFF.

This clone appeared a few times. The chain combines TRBV27 with TRBJ1-2; the match to TRBD1 covers 9 bases. This CDR3 has 15 residues. CDR1 MNHEY and CDR2 SMNVEV come from the germline V gene (reference sequence). The ends lost 5 bases at V and 4 bases at J; junction bases unmatched: 8. The CDR3, as DNA: TGTGCCAGCAGTCTAGCCTGGGGACAGGGCTATGGCTACACCTTC. It is translated as CASSLAWGQGYGYTF.

The CDR3 DNA reads as TGTGCCAGTAGTGTCGTTAGCAATCAGCCCCAGCATTTT. Its translation: CASSVVSNQPQHF. V and J are TRBV19 and TRBJ1-5; no clear D gene. Germline-derived CDR1 and CDR2 are LNHDA and SQIVND (reference sequence). With 5 bases removed from V and 0 bases from J, the gap between germline ends came to 5 bases. The CDR3 is made up of 13 amino acids.

This chain connects TRBV18 to TRBJ1-1; a possible D gene is TRBD1 (6 bases). Between the trimmed V and J ends, which lost 4 bases and 1 base, there was a span of 7 bases. The CDR3 has 13 residues. Germline CDR1 is KGHSH and CDR2 is LQKENI. This CDR3 reads CASSQGQNTEAFF. The CDR3 region has the DNA TGTGCCAGCTCACAGGGACAGAACACTGAAGCTTTCTTT.

The V and J genes are TRBV5-4 and TRBJ2-3; 8 nucleotides agree with TRBD2. V trimming: 4 bases; J trimming: 8 bases; junction bases outside the gene matches: 9. CDR1 is SGHNT and CDR2 is YYREEE in the germline V gene (reference sequence). The CDR3 has 14 residues. In DNA form, the CDR3 reads TGTGCCAGCAGCGTCACGGGGGGGCCTGGTACGCAGTATTTT. It encodes CASSVTGGPGTQYF.

The chain is built from TRBV4-3 and TRBJ2-5, with 11 bases aligning to TRBD1. This CDR3 is 18 amino acids long. The germline V gene encodes CDR1 LGHNA and CDR2 YSLEER. Losses at the gene ends were 1 base for V and 2 bases for J; bases not matched to a gene: 9. DNA for the CDR3: TGCGCCAGCAGCCAAGGGACAGGGGGCTCTGTATTACAAGAGACCCAGTACTTC. It encodes CASSQGTGGSVLQETQYF.

The CDR3 loop is CASIRDRATEEQYF. CDR3 bases: TGTGCCAGCATTCGGGACAGGGCGACGGAGGAGCAGTACTTC. This chain connects TRBV6-5 to TRBJ2-7, with 9 bases aligning to TRBD1. Per the germline V gene, CDR1 is MNHEY and CDR2 is SVGAGI. The CDR3 has 14 residues. The V segment lost 7 bases and the J segment 7 bases; nucleotides outside the gene matches: 11.

V and J are TRBV6-2 or TRBV6-3 and TRBJ2-1; D uncertain. Germline values: CDR1 MNHEY, CDR2 SVGEGT. This CDR3 has 13 residues. V was pared by 0 bases and J by 12 bases, with 12 bases between. CDR3 loop: CASSYSSGRTQFF. The CDR3, as DNA: TGTGCCAGCAGTTACTCGAGTGGTAGAACGCAGTTCTTC.

The chain uses TRBV28 and TRBJ2-5, with 12 bases lining up with TRBD2. Germline assignment: CDR1 MDHEN and CDR2 SYDVKM. Unmatched junction bases numbered 5, after V lost 4 bases and J lost 5 bases. The CDR3 covers 15 residues. CDR3: CASSSSGRAQETQYF. CDR3 in DNA: TGTGCCAGCAGTTCTAGCGGGAGGGCCCAGGAGACCCAGTACTTC.

This clone was seen more than once but under ten times. The J gene is TRBJ2-2, the V gene TRBV5-4, with D possibly matching TRBD2 (5 bases). V gave up 4 bases and J gave up 4 bases, with 14 bases separating them. This CDR3 comprises 15 residues. Germline CDR1 SGHNT, CDR2 YYREEE (reference sequence). This CDR3 is CASSPAGRGTGELFF. The CDR3, as DNA: TGTGCCAGCAGCCCCGCAGGCCGGGGCACCGGGGAGCTGTTTTTT.

V and J are TRBV3-1 (or the pseudogene TRBV3-2) and TRBJ2-7; TRBD1 agrees at 7 bases. Losses at the gene ends were 1 base for V and 6 bases for J; bases not matched to a gene: 12. Germline V gene data show CDR1 as LGHDT and CDR2 as YNNKEL (reference sequence). The CDR3 is 16 amino acids. The CDR3 spells CASSQARGLGSGEQYF. DNA of the CDR3: TGTGCCAGCAGCCAAGCGAGGGGGCTGGGGTCGGGCGAGCAGTACTTC.

The chain joins TRBV6-5 to TRBJ2-7, with TRBD2 matching 15 bases. The CDR3 contains 15 residues. The V segment lost 11 bases and the J segment 4 bases; nucleotides outside the gene matches: 9. The germline V gene has CDR1 MNHEY and CDR2 SVGAGI. The CDR3: CASGEGTSGGYEQYF. CDR3 DNA sequence: TGTGCCTCAGGGGAAGGGACTAGCGGGGGGTACGAGCAGTACTTC.

V and J are TRBV18 and TRBJ2-7, with 10 bases matching TRBD1. Germline values: CDR1 KGHSH, CDR2 LQKENI. Trimming took 4 bases from V and 5 from J; bases not matched to a gene: 5. The CDR3 is made up of 14 amino acids. The CDR3 DNA follows: TGTGCCAGCTCACGTTCCGGGACAGGGGACGAGCAGTACTTC. Its translation is CASSRSGTGDEQYF.

The V gene is TRBV29-1, the J gene TRBJ1-1, with D perhaps TRBD1 (5 bases). Trimming took 4 bases from V and 0 from J, leaving 21 bases between them. This CDR3 comprises 17 residues. Germline-derived CDR1 and CDR2 are SQVTM and ANQGSEA. CDR3 protein: CSVVLRQGARMNTEAFF. In DNA, the CDR3 is TGCAGCGTTGTGCTCCGGCAGGGTGCTAGGATGAACACTGAAGCTTTCTTT.